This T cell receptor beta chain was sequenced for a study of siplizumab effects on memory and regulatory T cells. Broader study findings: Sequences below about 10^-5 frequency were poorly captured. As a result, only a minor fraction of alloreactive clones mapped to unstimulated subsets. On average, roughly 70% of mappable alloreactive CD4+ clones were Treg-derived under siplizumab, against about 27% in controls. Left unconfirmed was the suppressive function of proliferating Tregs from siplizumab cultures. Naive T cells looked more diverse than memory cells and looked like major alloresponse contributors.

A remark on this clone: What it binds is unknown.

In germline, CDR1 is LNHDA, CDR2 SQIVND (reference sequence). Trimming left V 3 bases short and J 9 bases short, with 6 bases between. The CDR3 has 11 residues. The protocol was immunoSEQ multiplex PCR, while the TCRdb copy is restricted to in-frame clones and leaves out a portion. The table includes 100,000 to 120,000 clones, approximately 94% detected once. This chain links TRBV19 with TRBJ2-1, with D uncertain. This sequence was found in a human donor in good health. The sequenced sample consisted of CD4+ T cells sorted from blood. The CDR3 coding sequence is TGTGCCAGTAGTATTGTTGGTGAGCAGTTCTTC. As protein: CASSIVGEQFF.